This TCR beta chain comes out of a study of shared T cell receptors in the human thymus. Using immunoSEQ multiplex PCR, the repertoire was profiled, and TCRdb retains in-frame clones only, with some absent. The sample lists hundreds of thousands of clones; approximately 80% were seen once. These sequences were also reported in another study, on human thymus T cells. Per that paper: Apparent skewing of V and J gene usage characterized both thymic and blood repertoires.

This TCR derives from a boy in the first two years of life with a congenital heart defect. The sample comprised thymocytes.

As DNA, the CDR3 is TGTGCCACCAGGATGGCGGGGGGATACAATGAGCAGTTCTTC. It encodes CATRMAGGYNEQFF. The J gene is TRBJ2-1, the V gene TRBV10-3; the match to TRBD2 covers 8 bases. V trimming: 10 bases; J trimming: 4 bases; junction bases outside the gene matches: 9. CDR3 length equals 14 residues. Germline CDR1 reads ENHRY; CDR2 reads SYGVKD.